This TCR beta chain was sequenced in a study of cytomegalovirus exposure and HLA in healthy donors. Whole-study results and caveats: Confirmation was obtained in vitro that a few CMV-associated chains are specific for CMV antigens. Rarity held for most TCR sequences, but there were some public TCRs that occurred in many donors.

Profiling relied on immunoSEQ multiplex PCR, and the TCRdb table lists in-frame clones only, not all of them. Among fewer than 150,000 clones, about 83% were seen once, and the ten largest hold under 5%. CDR3 length: 16 residues. Germline V gives CDR1 SGHRS, CDR2 YFSETQ. The V and J ends lost 1 base and 2 bases, in that order; junction bases with no gene match: 1. On this clone itself: As yet, its antigen is unknown.

The donors were members of the approximately 120-subject validation cohort (separate from the approximately 670-subject first cohort). This receptor was taken from a man aged 18 to 30 in good health and CMV-seronegative. This chain joins TRBV5-1 and TRBJ2-2, with 11 bases that match TRBD2. The source material was PBMCs. This CDR3 is CASSLTSGSNTGELFF. The CDR3 DNA reads as TGCGCCAGCAGCTTGACTAGCGGGAGCAACACCGGGGAGCTGTTTTTT.